This TCR beta chain was documented in a study of cytomegalovirus exposure and HLA in healthy donors. Study results and caveats: Apparent HLA restriction characterized most CMV-associated TCR beta chains in a later analysis. The sole available immune exposure information was CMV serostatus. A later look showed TCR association rates differing by HLA locus, highest for DRB1 and lowest for HLA-C. The classifier was said to identify cytomegalovirus status with high specificity and sensitivity.

This clone was seen a few times. What it binds is not known. J was trimmed by 4 bases and V by 3 bases; bases with no gene match: 2. Looked up from germline, CDR1 is LGHNT and CDR2 is FRNRAP. The CDR3 runs 14 residues. Use of 60 Vbeta and 13 Jbeta primers characterized the PCR. Produced via immunoSEQ multiplex PCR; TCRdb's table is partial and in-frame only. In the table there are over 65,000 clones, about three quarters of which are singletons. This TCR was recovered from a woman in her thirties in good health and CMV-seropositive. Sequenced material: PBMCs. This chain joins TRBV12-5 and TRBJ2-3, with 9 bases fitting TRBD2. CDR3 in amino acids: CASGFGGRADTQYF. For the CDR3, the DNA is TGTGCTAGTGGTTTTGGCGGGAGGGCAGATACGCAGTATTTT.